The 26 T cell receptor beta chains presented below share a single source sample, sequenced in a study of shared clonotypes between healthy human individuals. Method: immunoSEQ multiplex PCR; TCRdb's copy keeps in-frame clones and lacks some. The sample yields fewer than 1.6 million clones, around 98.5% seen once. The sample was naive CD4+ T cells sorted from blood. Subset given: CD45RA+ positively selected. The receptors derive from a man aged 25-45 years in good health.

With respect to this clone: Other DNA sequences in the same sample also yield this CDR3. The chain combines TRBV29-1 with TRBJ1-2, with a tentative D call TRBD1 (5 bases). The CDR3 sequence is 12 residues long. The V and J ends lost 4 bases and 3 bases respectively, with 9 bases between them. Germline V lookup: CDR1 SQVTM, CDR2 ANQGSEA. CDR3 bases: TGCAGCGTTGCCGGGACGGACTATGGCTACACCTTC. Translating gives CSVAGTDYGYTF. The whole variable domain, remainder taken from reference TRBV29-1 and TRBJ1-2, is SAVISQKPSRDICQRGTSLTIQCQVDSQVTMMFWYRQQPGQSLTLIATANQGSEATYESGFVIDKFPISRPNLTFSTLTVSNMSPEDSSIYLCSVAGTDYGYTFGSGTRLTVV.

The chain links TRBV18 to TRBJ1-5; possibly TRBD1 for D (5 bases). Germline V gene lookup returns CDR1 KGHSH and CDR2 LQKENI. This CDR3 contains 16 residues. The V and J ends lost 6 bases and 0 bases respectively, with 15 bases between them. CDR3 in amino acids: CASSPAAGTSNQPQHF. For the CDR3, the DNA is TGTGCCAGCTCCCCTGCGGCAGGGACTAGCAATCAGCCCCAGCATTTT.

The CDR3 nucleotides are TGTGCCAGCAGCTTAGGCAAAAACGAGCAGTACTTC. Protein sequence: CASSLGKNEQYF. J is TRBJ2-7 and V is TRBV7-2; D uncertain. Trimming shortened V by 1 base and J by 5 bases, and 6 bases separated the two germline ends. Germline lookup yields CDR1 SGHTA and CDR2 FQGNSA. This CDR3 is built from 12 residues.

This clone occurred once. The same CDR3 can be traced to other DNA sequences in this sample. As DNA, the CDR3 is TGTGCCAGCAGTGAAGGACCCTCCTACGAGCAGTACTTC. This gives the protein CASSEGPSYEQYF. This chain connects TRBV2 to TRBJ2-7; D uncertain. Germline loops: CDR1 SNHLY, CDR2 FYNNEI. This CDR3 has 13 amino acids. Trimming removed 1 base from V and 0 bases from J, with 4 bases in between.

The rearrangement links TRBV6-1 to TRBJ1-1, with TRBD1 as a possible D gene (6 bases). V lost 3 bases and J lost 6, with 8 bases in between. This CDR3 spans 12 amino acids. Germline V lookup: CDR1 MNHNS, CDR2 SASEGT. CDR3 DNA: TGTGCCAGCAGTGACCGGGGGCCTGAAGCTTTCTTT. This gives the protein CASSDRGPEAFF.

This clone has a single count. V usage is TRBV7-2 and J usage is TRBJ2-1; D is possibly TRBD2 (6 bases). This CDR3 contains 15 residues. V was cut by 1 base and J by 4 bases, with 11 bases left in between. Germline-derived CDR1 and CDR2 are SGHTA and FQGNSA. CDR3 residues: CASSLGGIPYNEQFF. CDR3 bases: TGTGCCAGCAGCTTAGGCGGGATTCCGTACAATGAGCAGTTCTTC.

The chain combines TRBV28 with TRBJ2-7; 9 bases are shared with TRBD2. Trimming at V came to 5 bases and at J to 2 bases, leaving 4 bases not matched to a gene. There are 14 residues in the CDR3. CDR1 is MDHEN and CDR2 is SYDVKM in the germline V gene. CDR3 loop: CASSLSGSAYEQYF. The CDR3 nucleotides read TGTGCCAGCAGTCTTAGCGGGAGTGCCTACGAGCAGTACTTC.

The CDR3: CASSLTGSSGANVLTF. CDR3 sequence (DNA): TGTGCCAGTAGTCTTACAGGGAGCTCTGGGGCCAACGTCCTGACTTTC. The chain carries TRBV19 and TRBJ2-6; perhaps TRBD1 as D (6 bases). V was shortened by 5 bases and J by 0 bases, with 11 bases between the two germline ends. CDR1 is LNHDA and CDR2 is SQIVND in the germline V gene (reference sequence). CDR3 size: 16 residues. The full variable domain, rest sourced from reference TRBV19 and TRBJ2-6, is DGGITQSPKYLFRKEGQNVTLSCEQNLNHDAMYWYRQDPGQGLRLIYYSQIVNDFQKGDIAEGYSVSREKKESFPLTVTSAQKNPTAFYLCASSLTGSSGANVLTFGAGSRLTVL.

The rearrangement links TRBV30 to TRBJ1-5, with D maybe TRBD1 (5 bases). Trimming cost V 5 bases and J 9 bases, with 14 bases left between them. Germline values: CDR1 GTSNPN, CDR2 SVGIG (reference sequence). This CDR3 is built from 12 residues. The CDR3 reads CAWGGTPGPQHF. CDR3 in DNA: TGTGCCTGGGGTGGGACGCCCGGGCCCCAGCATTTT.

This sequence joins TRBV29-1 and TRBJ2-2; D may correspond to TRBD1 or TRBD2 (5 bases each). V lost 6 bases and J lost 3, with 14 bases in between. The CDR3 loop spans 14 amino acids. Germline loops: CDR1 SQVTM, CDR2 ANQGSEA. In DNA, the CDR3 is TGCAGCGTGGGGGATTTCGGATACACCGGGGAGCTGTTTTTT. Its protein product is CSVGDFGYTGELFF.

As regards this clone: This same CDR3 is encoded by further DNA sequences in the sample. The chain is built from TRBV11-2 and TRBJ2-1; possibly TRBD1 for D (5 bases). CDR1 is SGHAT and CDR2 is FQNNGV in the germline V gene. V was shortened by 5 bases and J by 0 bases, with 11 bases between the two germline ends. The CDR3 totals 15 residues. CDR3 nucleotides: TGTGCCAGCAGCCCAGGGTCAAGCTCCTACAATGAGCAGTTCTTC. Translation gives CASSPGSSSYNEQFF.

The chain recombines TRBV7-9 with TRBJ1-5; 11 nucleotides match TRBD1. V lost 5 bases to trimming and J lost 6 bases; unmatched junction nucleotides: 3. Germline V gives CDR1 SEHNR, CDR2 FQNEAQ (reference sequence). The CDR3 is 14 amino acids. The chain's CDR3 is CASSGGTGGQPQHF. The CDR3 nucleotides read TGTGCCAGCAGCGGCGGGACAGGGGGTCAGCCCCAGCATTTT.

The CDR3 sequence: CASSRDRASQETQYF. The CDR3 DNA follows: TGTGCCAGCAGCAGAGACAGGGCGTCCCAAGAGACCCAGTACTTC. The chain couples TRBV27 to TRBJ2-5; 7 nucleotides align to TRBD1. After removal of 6 bases from V and 1 base from J, the junction contained 8 bases not matched to a gene. The V gene's germline CDR1 is MNHEY and CDR2 SMNVEV (reference sequence). The CDR3 runs 15 residues.

V is TRBV15 and J is TRBJ1-2; D perhaps matches TRBD1 (5 bases). V lost 6 bases and J lost 2, with 16 bases in between. The germline V gene encodes CDR1 LNHNV and CDR2 YYDKDF (reference sequence). This CDR3 is 15 amino acids long. This CDR3 reads CATRPGLGQNYGYTF. As DNA, the CDR3 is TGTGCCACCAGGCCGGGATTGGGGCAGAACTATGGCTACACCTTC.

This chain joins TRBV7-8 and TRBJ2-7; no clear D. V was clipped by 5 bases and J by 5 bases, with 19 bases between them. Germline V lookup: CDR1 SGHVS, CDR2 FQNEAQ. This CDR3 region has 15 residues. DNA for the CDR3: TGTGCCAGCAGCGCCCGGTACATACGTGCGGACGAGCAGTACTTC. Its protein product is CASSARYIRADEQYF.

The chain carries TRBV15 and TRBJ2-7; 8 nucleotides line up with TRBD1. V lost 4 bases to trimming and J lost 2 bases; unmatched junction nucleotides: 16. The CDR3 runs 18 residues. Germline lookup yields CDR1 LNHNV and CDR2 YYDKDF (reference sequence). This chain's CDR3 is CATSTLQGGEALPYEQYF. For the CDR3, the DNA is TGTGCCACCAGCACGTTACAGGGGGGTGAGGCCCTGCCCTACGAGCAGTACTTC.

V usage is TRBV2 and J usage is TRBJ2-7, with 7 bases that match TRBD2. The CDR3 contains 15 residues. V dropped 8 bases and J dropped 0; count of bases not matched to a gene: 10. Germline V lookup: CDR1 SNHLY, CDR2 FYNNEI. CDR3 protein: CASFDRAGISYEQYF. CDR3 in DNA: TGTGCCAGCTTTGATCGAGCGGGAATCTCCTACGAGCAGTACTTC.

This chain joins TRBV18 and TRBJ2-2; the D gene is possibly TRBD1 (6 bases). CDR1 and CDR2 (germline): KGHSH, LQKENI. The CDR3 totals 17 residues. V was trimmed by 4 bases and J by 4 bases, leaving 19 bases between them. The CDR3 loop reads CASSQKTQGRGTGELFF. DNA of the CDR3: TGTGCCAGCTCACAAAAGACACAGGGCAGGGGCACCGGGGAGCTGTTTTTT.

V and J are TRBV5-1 and TRBJ1-1; D might be TRBD1 (6 bases). The ends were cut back, 4 bases at V and 6 bases at J, with 10 bases in the middle. The CDR3 is 12 residues long. Germline V lookup: CDR1 SGHRS, CDR2 YFSETQ. This chain's CDR3 is CASSAQGAEAFF. The CDR3 nucleotides are TGCGCCAGCAGCGCACAGGGCGCTGAAGCTTTCTTT.

V gene TRBV2 combines with J gene TRBJ2-7; 7 bases are a match to TRBD2. The V gene end was trimmed by 10 bases and the J gene end by 3 bases; junction bases not matched to a gene: 21. The CDR3 totals 17 residues. Germline CDR1 SNHLY, CDR2 FYNNEI. DNA of the CDR3: TGTGCCACCTCCATCGGCCTCCTGGCTAGCGGTTACTACGAGCAGTACTTC. Protein product: CATSIGLLASGYYEQYF.

The V gene is TRBV5-4, the J gene TRBJ2-5; D perhaps matches TRBD1 (5 bases). The germline V gene encodes CDR1 SGHNT and CDR2 YYREEE (reference sequence). This CDR3 is 14 amino acids long. Trimming left V 0 bases short and J 7 bases short, with 13 bases between. The CDR3, as DNA: TGTGCCAGCAGCTTGGCAGGGAAGGACACGACCCAGTACTTC. Its protein product is CASSLAGKDTTQYF.

The genes are TRBV16 and TRBJ2-6; tentative D call: TRBD1 (5 bases). This CDR3 spans 18 amino acids. Deletions cut 6 bases from V and 0 bases from J, with 18 bases between. Germline V CDR1 and CDR2: KGHSY, FQNENV. This CDR3 is CASSPGRTTYSGANVLTF. CDR3 nucleotide sequence: TGTGCCAGCAGTCCCGGACGGACAACTTACTCTGGGGCCAACGTCCTGACTTTC.

This clone was counted once. The rearrangement uses TRBV5-1 and TRBJ2-7; the match to TRBD2 covers 7 bases. This CDR3 region has 15 residues. After removal of 3 bases from V and 4 bases from J, the junction contained 10 bases not matched to a gene. CDR1 and CDR2 from the germline V gene are SGHRS and YFSETQ. CDR3 protein: CASSSIPGGTYEQYF. CDR3 bases: TGCGCCAGCAGCTCAATCCCGGGGGGAACTTACGAGCAGTACTTC.

The chain recombines TRBV19 with TRBJ2-1; 7 bases align to TRBD1. Germline values: CDR1 LNHDA, CDR2 SQIVND (reference sequence). This CDR3 is 19 amino acids long. Germline trimming cut 7 bases from V and 0 bases from J; bases unmatched to any gene: 18. For the CDR3, the DNA is TGTGCCAGTATCCCGGAAGGGGGCCACCCGGCGAGCTCCTACAATGAGCAGTTCTTC. Encoded protein: CASIPEGGHPASSYNEQFF. Supplemented by reference TRBV19 and TRBJ2-1, the full variable domain reads DGGITQSPKYLFRKEGQNVTLSCEQNLNHDAMYWYRQDPGQGLRLIYYSQIVNDFQKGDIAEGYSVSREKKESFPLTVTSAQKNPTAFYLCASIPEGGHPASSYNEQFFGPGTRLTVL.

The chain carries TRBV10-1 and TRBJ2-1; TRBD2 matches 7 bases. V shed 4 bases, J shed 3 bases, and the junction held 3 bases outside the gene matches. Germline V gene data show CDR1 as WNHNN and CDR2 as SYGVQD (reference sequence). CDR3 length equals 14 residues. In DNA form, the CDR3 reads TGCGCCAGCAGTGGGGAGCGGGACTACAATGAGCAGTTCTTC. Translation gives CASSGERDYNEQFF.

The V and J genes are TRBV2 and TRBJ1-5; no definite D call. The CDR3 covers 16 residues. Germline V gene sequence: CDR1 SNHLY, CDR2 FYNNEI. V was trimmed by 3 bases and J by 1 base, leaving 13 bases between them. The CDR3 region has the DNA TGTGCCAGCAGTGATTATAGGCCCTTGAGCAATCAGCCCCAGCATTTT. Its translation is CASSDYRPLSNQPQHF.